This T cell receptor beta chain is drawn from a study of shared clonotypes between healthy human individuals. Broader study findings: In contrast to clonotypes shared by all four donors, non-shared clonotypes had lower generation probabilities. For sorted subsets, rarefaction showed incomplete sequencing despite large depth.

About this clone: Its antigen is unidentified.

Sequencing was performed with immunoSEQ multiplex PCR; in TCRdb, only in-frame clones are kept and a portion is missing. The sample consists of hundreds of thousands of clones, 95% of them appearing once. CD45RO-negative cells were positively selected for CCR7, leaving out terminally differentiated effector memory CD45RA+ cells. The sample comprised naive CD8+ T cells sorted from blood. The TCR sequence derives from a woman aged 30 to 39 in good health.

The CDR3 reads CASSVTNGQPQHF. As DNA, the CDR3 is TGTGCCAGCAGTGTTACAAACGGTCAGCCCCAGCATTTT. The chain couples TRBV2 to TRBJ1-5; D unclear. CDR1 SNHLY and CDR2 FYNNEI come from the germline V gene. V was shortened by 4 bases and J by 6 bases, with 10 bases between the two germline ends. The CDR3 length is 13 residues.